This T cell receptor (beta chain) was identified in a study of OX40 agonist ivuxolimab in advanced cancers. Study summary: Patients undergoing dose escalation presented with hepatocellular carcinoma, melanoma, renal cell or head and neck cancer. Partial responses were seen in three patients, one with hepatocellular carcinoma and two with cutaneous melanoma. People who had prior anti-PD-1, anti-PD-L1 or anti-CTLA-4 therapy could take part, and 35% to 50% had some.

This clone was picked up a small number of times. Some clones are missing from TCRdb's copy, which holds only in-frame ones; the method was immunoSEQ multiplex PCR. The table lists approximately 70,000 clones, around nine tenths of them singletons. The study sampled blood at baseline, cycle 4 day 1, and cycle 7 day 1. J was trimmed by 1 base and V by 5 bases; bases with no gene match: 2. Per germline, CDR1 LNHDA and CDR2 SQIVND (reference sequence). The CDR3 runs 13 residues. This rearrangement joins TRBV19 to TRBJ2-7; 7 bases are a match to TRBD2. Source: CD4+ or CD8+ T cells sorted from blood, taken in a trial of the OX40 agonist ivuxolimab. The clonotype was recovered from an adult with an advanced solid tumor such as melanoma, head and neck, liver or kidney cancer. CDR3 bases: TGTGCCAGTAGTCGAGCGGGGTCCTACGAGCAGTACTTC. Protein product: CASSRAGSYEQYF.